This T cell receptor beta chain was identified during a study of neurological immune-mediated disorders. A single record per CDR3 protein comes from TCRdb applying MiXCR to the 5' RACE reads. The sample carries some 66,000 distinct CDR3 sequences, nearly 3.5% recorded once. The study's findings and limits: The greatest degree of TCR clonal expansion was observed in HTLV-1-associated myelopathy, with the lowest in multiple sclerosis, below that of healthy controls. The repertoires of 18 of 34 multiple sclerosis patients were placed by phylogenetic grouping in a single related-CDR3 cluster, which may be a signature.

This CDR3 is 17 amino acids long. Trimming stripped 7 bases from V and 0 bases from J, with 20 bases between. The germline V gene has CDR1 SGHVS and CDR2 FQNEAQ. This clonotype was observed many times. Antigen unknown. The chain carries TRBV7-8 and TRBJ2-3, with TRBD2 as a possible D gene (5 bases). The sequence was collected from a man aged 35-49 years with multiple sclerosis. The sample taken for sequencing was PBMCs. CDR3 residues: CASKPEGREYSTDTQYF. As DNA, the CDR3 is TGTGCCAGCAAACCCGAAGGACGGGAATATAGCACAGATACGCAGTATTTT.